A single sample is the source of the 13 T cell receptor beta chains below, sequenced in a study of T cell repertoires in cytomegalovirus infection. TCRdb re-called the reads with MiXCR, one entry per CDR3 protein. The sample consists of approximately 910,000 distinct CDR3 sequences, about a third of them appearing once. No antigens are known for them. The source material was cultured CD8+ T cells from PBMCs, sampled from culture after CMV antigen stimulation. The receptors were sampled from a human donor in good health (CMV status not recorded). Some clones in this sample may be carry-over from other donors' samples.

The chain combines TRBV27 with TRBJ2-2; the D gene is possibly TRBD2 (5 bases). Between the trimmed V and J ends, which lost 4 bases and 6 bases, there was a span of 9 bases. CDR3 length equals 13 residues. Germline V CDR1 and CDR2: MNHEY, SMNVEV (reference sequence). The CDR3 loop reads CASSSGTAGELFF. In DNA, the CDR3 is TGTGCCAGCAGTTCGGGAACCGCCGGGGAGCTGTTTTTT.

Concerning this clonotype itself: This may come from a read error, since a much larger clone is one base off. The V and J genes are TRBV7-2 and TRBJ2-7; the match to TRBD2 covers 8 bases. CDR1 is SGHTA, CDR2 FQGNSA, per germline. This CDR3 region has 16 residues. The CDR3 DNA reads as TGTGCCAGCAGCCCTCGGGGTAGCGGGGTCTCCTACGAGCAGTGCTTC. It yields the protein CASSPRGSGVSYEQCF.

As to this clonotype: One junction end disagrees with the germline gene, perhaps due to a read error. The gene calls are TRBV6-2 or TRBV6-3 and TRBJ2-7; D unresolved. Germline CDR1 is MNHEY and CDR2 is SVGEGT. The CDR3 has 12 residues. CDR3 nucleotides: TGTGCTAGCAGCCCTTCTTTTTTAGAGCAGTACTTC. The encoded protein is CASSPSFLEQYF.

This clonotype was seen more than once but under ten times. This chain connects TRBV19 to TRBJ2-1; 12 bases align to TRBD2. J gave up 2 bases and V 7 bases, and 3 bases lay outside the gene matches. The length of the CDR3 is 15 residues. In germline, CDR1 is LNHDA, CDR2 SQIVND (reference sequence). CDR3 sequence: CASTRLAGAYNEQFF. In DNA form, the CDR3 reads TGTGCCAGTACTAGACTAGCGGGGGCCTACAATGAGCAGTTCTTC.

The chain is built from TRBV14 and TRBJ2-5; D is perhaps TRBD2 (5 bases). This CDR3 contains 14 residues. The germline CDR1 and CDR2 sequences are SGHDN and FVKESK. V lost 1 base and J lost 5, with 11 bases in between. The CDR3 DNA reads TGTGCCAGCAGCCAAGTAGGGAGAGGGGAGACCCAGTACTTC. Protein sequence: CASSQVGRGETQYF.

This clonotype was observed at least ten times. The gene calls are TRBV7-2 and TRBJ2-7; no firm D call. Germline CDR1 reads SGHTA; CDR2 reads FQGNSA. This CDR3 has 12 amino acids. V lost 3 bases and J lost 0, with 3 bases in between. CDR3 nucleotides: TGTGCCAGCAGCTTTAGCTCCTACGAGCAGTACTTC. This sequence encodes CASSFSSYEQYF.

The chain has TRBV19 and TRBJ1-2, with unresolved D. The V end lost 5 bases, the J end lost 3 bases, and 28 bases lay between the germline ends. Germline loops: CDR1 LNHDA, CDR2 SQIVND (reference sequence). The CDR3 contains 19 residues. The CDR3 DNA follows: TGTGCCAGTAGTTCTAGCCGAGGCCCCCGCAAAAGGGCGGACTATGGCTACACCTTC. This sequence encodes CASSSSRGPRKRADYGYTF.

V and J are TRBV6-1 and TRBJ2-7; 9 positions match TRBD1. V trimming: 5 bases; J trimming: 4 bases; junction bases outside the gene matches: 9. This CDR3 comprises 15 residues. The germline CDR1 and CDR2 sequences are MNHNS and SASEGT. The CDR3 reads CASSSPGQGIYEQYV. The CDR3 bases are TGTGCCAGCAGTTCCCCGGGACAGGGAATTTACGAGCAGTACGTC.

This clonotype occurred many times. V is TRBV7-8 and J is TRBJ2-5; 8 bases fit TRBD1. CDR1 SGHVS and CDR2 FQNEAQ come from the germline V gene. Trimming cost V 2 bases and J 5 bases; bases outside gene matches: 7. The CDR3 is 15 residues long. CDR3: CASSLPGGDKETQYF. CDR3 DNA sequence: TGTGCCAGCAGCTTACCAGGGGGCGACAAGGAGACCCAGTACTTC.

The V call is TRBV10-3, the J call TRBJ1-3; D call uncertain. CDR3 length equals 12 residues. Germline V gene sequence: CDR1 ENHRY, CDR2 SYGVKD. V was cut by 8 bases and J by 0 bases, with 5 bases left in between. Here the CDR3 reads CAIEGSGNTIYF. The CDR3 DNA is TGTGCCATCGAGGGCTCTGGAAACACCATATATTTT.

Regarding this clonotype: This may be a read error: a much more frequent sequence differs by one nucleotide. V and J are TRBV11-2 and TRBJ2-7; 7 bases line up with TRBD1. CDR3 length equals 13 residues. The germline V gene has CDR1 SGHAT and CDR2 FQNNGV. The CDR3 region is CVSSRGTVYEQYV. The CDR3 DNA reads TGTGTCAGCAGCAGGGGGACAGTCTACGAGCAGTACGTC.

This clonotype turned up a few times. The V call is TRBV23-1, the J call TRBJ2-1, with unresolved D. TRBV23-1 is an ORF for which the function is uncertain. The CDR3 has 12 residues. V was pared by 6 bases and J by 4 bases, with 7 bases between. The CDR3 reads CASRRRYNEQFF. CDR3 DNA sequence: TGCGCCAGCAGAAGACGGTACAATGAGCAGTTCTTC.

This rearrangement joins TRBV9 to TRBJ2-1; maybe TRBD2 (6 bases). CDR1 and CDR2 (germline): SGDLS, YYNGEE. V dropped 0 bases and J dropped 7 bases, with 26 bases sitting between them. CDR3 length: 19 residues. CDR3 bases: TGTGCCAGCAGCGTAGCGGCCAGCGGGCCCTTCGTCGTCGGAAATGAGCAGTTCTTC. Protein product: CASSVAASGPFVVGNEQFF.